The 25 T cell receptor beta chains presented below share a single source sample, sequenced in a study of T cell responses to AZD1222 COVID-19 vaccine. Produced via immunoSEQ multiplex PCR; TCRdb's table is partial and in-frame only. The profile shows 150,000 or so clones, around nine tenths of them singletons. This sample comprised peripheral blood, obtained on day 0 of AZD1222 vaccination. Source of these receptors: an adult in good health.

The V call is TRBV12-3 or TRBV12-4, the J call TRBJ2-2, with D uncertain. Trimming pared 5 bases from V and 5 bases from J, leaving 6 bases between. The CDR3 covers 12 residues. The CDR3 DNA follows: TGTGCCAGCAGTCTAATAACCGGGGAGCTGTTTTTT. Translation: CASSLITGELFF.

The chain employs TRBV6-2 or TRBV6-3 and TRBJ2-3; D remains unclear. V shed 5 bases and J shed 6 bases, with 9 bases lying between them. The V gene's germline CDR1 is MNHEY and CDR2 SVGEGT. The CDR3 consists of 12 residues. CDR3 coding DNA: TGTGCCAGCAGTCCCACTGAGGATACGCAGTATTTT. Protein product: CASSPTEDTQYF.

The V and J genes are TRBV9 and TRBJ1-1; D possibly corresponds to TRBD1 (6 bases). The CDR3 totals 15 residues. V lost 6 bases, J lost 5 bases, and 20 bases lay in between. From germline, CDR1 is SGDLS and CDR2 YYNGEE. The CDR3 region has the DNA TGTGCCAGCACCAGAGGGGGTATAGAGGGTACTGAAGCTTTCTTT. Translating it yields CASTRGGIEGTEAFF.

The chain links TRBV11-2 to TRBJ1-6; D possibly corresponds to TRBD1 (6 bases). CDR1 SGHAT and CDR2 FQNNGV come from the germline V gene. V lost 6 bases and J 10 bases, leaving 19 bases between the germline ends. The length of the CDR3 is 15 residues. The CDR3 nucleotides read TGTGCCAGCAGAAACGTACAGGGTTCAGGGTCACCCCTCCACTTT. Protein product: CASRNVQGSGSPLHF.

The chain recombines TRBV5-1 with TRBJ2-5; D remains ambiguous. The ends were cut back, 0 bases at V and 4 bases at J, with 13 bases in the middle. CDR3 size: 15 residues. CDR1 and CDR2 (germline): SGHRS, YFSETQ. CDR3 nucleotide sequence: TGCGCCAGCAGCTTGGGCGTACGAGACGGAGAGACCCAGTACTTC. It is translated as CASSLGVRDGETQYF. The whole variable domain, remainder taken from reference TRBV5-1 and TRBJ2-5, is KAGVTQTPRYLIKTRGQQVTLSCSPISGHRSVSWYQQTPGQGLQFLFEYFSETQRNKGNFPGRFSGRQFSNSRSEMNVSTLELGDSALYLCASSLGVRDGETQYFGPGTRLLVL.

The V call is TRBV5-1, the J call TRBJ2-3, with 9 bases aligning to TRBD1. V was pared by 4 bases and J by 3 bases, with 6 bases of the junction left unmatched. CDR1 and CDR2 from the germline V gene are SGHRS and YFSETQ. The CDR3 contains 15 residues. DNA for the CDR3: TGCGCCAGCAGCGGACCGGGACAGGGAACAGATACGCAGTATTTT. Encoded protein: CASSGPGQGTDTQYF.

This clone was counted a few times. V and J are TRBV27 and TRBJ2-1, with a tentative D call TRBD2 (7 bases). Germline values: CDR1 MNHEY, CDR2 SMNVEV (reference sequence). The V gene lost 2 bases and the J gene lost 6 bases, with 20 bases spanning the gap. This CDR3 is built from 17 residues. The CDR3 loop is CASSLRQGRGVSNEQFF. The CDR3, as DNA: TGTGCCAGCAGTTTACGCCAGGGGAGGGGGGTCTCCAATGAGCAGTTCTTC.

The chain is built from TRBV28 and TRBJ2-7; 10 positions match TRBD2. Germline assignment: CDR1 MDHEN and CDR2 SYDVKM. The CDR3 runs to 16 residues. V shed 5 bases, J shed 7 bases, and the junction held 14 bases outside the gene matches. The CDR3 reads CASSPVGLAVLEEQYF. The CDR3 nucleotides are TGTGCCAGCAGTCCAGTCGGACTAGCGGTGTTGGAGGAGCAGTACTTC.

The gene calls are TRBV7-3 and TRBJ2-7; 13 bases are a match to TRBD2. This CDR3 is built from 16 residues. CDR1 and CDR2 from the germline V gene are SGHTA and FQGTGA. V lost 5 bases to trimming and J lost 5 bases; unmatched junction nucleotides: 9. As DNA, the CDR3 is TGTGCCAGCAGCCCCGGACTAGCGGGAGTTGAGAACGAGCAGTACTTC. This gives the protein CASSPGLAGVENEQYF.

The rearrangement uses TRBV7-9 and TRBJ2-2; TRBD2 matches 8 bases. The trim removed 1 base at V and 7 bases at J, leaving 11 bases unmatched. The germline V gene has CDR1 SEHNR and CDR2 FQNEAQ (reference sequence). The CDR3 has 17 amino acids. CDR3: CASSLVPAGALGGELFF. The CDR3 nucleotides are TGTGCCAGCAGCTTAGTCCCAGCGGGAGCATTGGGCGGGGAGCTGTTTTTT.

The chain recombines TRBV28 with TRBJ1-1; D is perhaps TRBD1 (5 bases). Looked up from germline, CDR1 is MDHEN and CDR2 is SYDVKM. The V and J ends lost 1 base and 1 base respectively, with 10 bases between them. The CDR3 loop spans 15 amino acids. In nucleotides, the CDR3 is TGTGCCAGCAGTTTATCCGGGGCGGGGAACACTGAAGCTTTCTTT. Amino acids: CASSLSGAGNTEAFF.

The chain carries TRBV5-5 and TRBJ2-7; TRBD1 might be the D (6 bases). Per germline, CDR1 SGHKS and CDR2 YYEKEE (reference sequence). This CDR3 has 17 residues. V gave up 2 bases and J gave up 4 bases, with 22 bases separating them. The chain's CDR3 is CASSFSVTGTTPYEQYF. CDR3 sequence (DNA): TGTGCCAGCAGCTTTTCAGTGACAGGCACTACGCCGTACGAGCAGTACTTC.

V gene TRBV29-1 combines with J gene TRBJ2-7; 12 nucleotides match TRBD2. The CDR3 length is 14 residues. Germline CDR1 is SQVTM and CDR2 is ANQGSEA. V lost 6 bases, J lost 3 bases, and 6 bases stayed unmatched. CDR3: CSVRLAGERYEQYF. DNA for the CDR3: TGCAGCGTGCGACTAGCGGGAGAGCGCTACGAGCAGTACTTC.

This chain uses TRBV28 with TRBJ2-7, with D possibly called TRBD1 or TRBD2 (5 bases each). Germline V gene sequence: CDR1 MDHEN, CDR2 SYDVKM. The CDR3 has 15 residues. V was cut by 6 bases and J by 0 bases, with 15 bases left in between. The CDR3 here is CASRPQGGGSYEQYF. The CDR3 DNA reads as TGTGCCAGCAGACCCCAGGGTGGAGGCTCCTACGAGCAGTACTTC.

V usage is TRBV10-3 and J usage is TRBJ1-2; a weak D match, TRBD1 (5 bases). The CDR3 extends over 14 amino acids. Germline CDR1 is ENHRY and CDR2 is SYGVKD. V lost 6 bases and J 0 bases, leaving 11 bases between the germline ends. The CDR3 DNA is TGTGCCATCAGCTCGACAGCTACTAACTATGGCTACACCTTC. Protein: CAISSTATNYGYTF.

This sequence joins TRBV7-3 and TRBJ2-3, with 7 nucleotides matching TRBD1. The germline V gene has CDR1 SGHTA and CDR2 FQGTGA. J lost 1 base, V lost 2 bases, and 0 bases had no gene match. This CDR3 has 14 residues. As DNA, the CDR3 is TGTGCCAGCAGCTTACAGGGGGGCACAGATACGCAGTATTTT. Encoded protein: CASSLQGGTDTQYF.

The DNA of the CDR3 is TGTGCCTGGAGTGGACAGGGTCAGCCCCAGCATTTT. Translation gives CAWSGQGQPQHF. This chain uses TRBV30 with TRBJ1-5, with 7 bases matching TRBD1. The CDR3 is 12 residues long. With V trimmed by 1 base and J by 6 bases, 0 bases remained unmatched. Germline CDR1 is GTSNPN and CDR2 is SVGIG (reference sequence).

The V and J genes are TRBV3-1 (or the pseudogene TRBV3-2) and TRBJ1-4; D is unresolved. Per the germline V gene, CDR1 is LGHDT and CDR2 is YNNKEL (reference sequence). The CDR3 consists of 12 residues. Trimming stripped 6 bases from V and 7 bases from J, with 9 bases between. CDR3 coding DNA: TGTGCCAGCAGTTCAGTGGGTGAAAAACTGTTTTTT. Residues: CASSSVGEKLFF.

The CDR3 DNA reads TGTGCCAGCAGTGAGGCCCCGGGGACGGCCTATGGCTACACCTTC. This sequence encodes CASSEAPGTAYGYTF. The chain combines TRBV6-1 with TRBJ1-2; D may be TRBD1 (5 bases). CDR3 length equals 15 residues. Per germline, CDR1 MNHNS and CDR2 SASEGT. The V and J ends lost 3 bases and 4 bases respectively, with 15 bases between them.

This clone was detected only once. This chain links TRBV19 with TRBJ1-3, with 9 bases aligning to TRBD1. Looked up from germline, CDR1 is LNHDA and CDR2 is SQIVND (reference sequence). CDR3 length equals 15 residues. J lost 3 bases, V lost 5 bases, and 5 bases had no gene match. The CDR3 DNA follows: TGTGCCAGTAGTGAGGACAGGGGACGTGGAAACACCATATATTTT. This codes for CASSEDRGRGNTIYF.

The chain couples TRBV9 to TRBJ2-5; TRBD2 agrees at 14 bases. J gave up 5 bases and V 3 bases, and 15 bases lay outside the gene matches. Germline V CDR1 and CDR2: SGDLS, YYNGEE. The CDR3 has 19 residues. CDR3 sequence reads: CASSGDSEGTSGSMETQYF. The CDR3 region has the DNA TGTGCCAGCAGCGGAGATTCCGAGGGGACTAGCGGGAGTATGGAGACCCAGTACTTC.

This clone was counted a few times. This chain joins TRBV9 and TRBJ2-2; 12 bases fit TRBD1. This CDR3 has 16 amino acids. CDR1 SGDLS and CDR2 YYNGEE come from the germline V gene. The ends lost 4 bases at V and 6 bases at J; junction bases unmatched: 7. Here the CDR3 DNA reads TGTGCCAGCAGCAGTAAGGGACAGGGGGCCGCCGGGGAGCTGTTTTTT. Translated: CASSSKGQGAAGELFF.

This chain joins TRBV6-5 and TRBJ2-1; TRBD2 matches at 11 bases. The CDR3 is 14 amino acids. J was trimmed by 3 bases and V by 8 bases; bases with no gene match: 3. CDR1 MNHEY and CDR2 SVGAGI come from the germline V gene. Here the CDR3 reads CASRGLAVYNEQFF. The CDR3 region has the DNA TGTGCCAGCCGGGGACTAGCGGTCTACAATGAGCAGTTCTTC.

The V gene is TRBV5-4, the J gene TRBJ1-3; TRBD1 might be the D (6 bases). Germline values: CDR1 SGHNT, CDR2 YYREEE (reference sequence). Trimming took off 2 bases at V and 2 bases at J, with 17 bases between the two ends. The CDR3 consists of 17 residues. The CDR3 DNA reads TGTGCCAGCAGCTTAGTGTCTGGGGGCGTCACTGGAAACACCATATATTTT. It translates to CASSLVSGGVTGNTIYF.

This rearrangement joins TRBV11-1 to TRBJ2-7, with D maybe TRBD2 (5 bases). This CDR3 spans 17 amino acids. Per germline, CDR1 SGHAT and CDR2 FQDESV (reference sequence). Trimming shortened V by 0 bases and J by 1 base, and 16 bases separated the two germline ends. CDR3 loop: CASSLAPLGGPSYEQYF. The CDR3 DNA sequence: TGTGCCAGCAGCTTAGCACCCCTCGGCGGGCCATCCTACGAGCAGTACTTC.